This TCR beta chain was sequenced in a study of early T cells in non-severe SARS-CoV-2 infection. Trimming shortened V by 1 base and J by 5 bases, and 11 bases separated the two germline ends. The germline CDR1 and CDR2 sequences are SGHTA and FQGNSA. This CDR3 comprises 14 residues. TCRdb recomputed calls from the 5' RACE reads with MiXCR, one row per CDR3 protein. The table has 37,000 or so distinct CDR3 sequences, approximately 5% seen once. In its sample, this clonotype was seen a few times. The chain is built from TRBV7-2 and TRBJ2-5; maybe TRBD1 (6 bases). The receptor's source is an adult who was a healthcare worker with PCR-confirmed SARS-CoV-2 infection or an uninfected control (not recorded which). Sequencing input: whole blood. CDR3 sequence reads: CASSLGQGTETQYF. The DNA of the CDR3 is TGTGCCAGCAGCTTAGGGCAGGGGACCGAGACCCAGTACTTC.